Below, 8 T cell receptor beta chains from the same sample are listed, as sequenced in a study of CD8 T cells in ankylosing spondylitis. These receptors' targets are unknown. Notes on the study in general: Made up of 7 to 9 highly homologous variants, a TCR beta motif appeared characteristic of ankylosing spondylitis blood.

Via MiXCR, TCRdb re-called the 5' RACE reads, giving one row per CDR3 protein. The table records about 700,000 distinct CDR3 sequences, 19% of them present only once. The specimen was blood, either unsorted or a sorted T cell fraction (not recorded which). Source of these receptors: a male donor with ankylosing spondylitis.

This clonotype was detected only a few times. A junction boundary mismatches the germline segment, possibly from a read error. The J gene is TRBJ2-1, the V gene TRBV7-7, with 7 bases fitting TRBD2. Germline V gives CDR1 SSHAT, CDR2 FNYEAQ (reference sequence). This CDR3 is built from 14 residues. CDR3 residues: CASSPLGGYSEQFF. CDR3 DNA sequence: TGTGCCAGCAGCCCCCTGGGGGGGTACAGTGAGCAGTTCTTC.

This clonotype was counted only a few times. The rearrangement links TRBV12-3 or TRBV12-4 to TRBJ2-7; maybe TRBD1 (5 bases). The germline V and J ends were trimmed by 2 bases and 0 bases, with 8 bases remaining between them. The length of the CDR3 is 14 residues. The CDR3 sequence: CASSLPGPSYEQYF. CDR3 bases: TGTGCCAGCAGTTTACCAGGGCCCTCCTACGAGCAGTACTTC.

The chain links TRBV3-1 to TRBJ1-6; weak D call: TRBD1 (6 bases). Germline lookup yields CDR1 LGHDT and CDR2 YNNKEL (reference sequence). The ends were cut back, 6 bases at V and 5 bases at J, with 11 bases in the middle. The CDR3 has 14 amino acids. DNA of the CDR3: TGTGCCAGCAGTCGCAGGGGACATAATTCACCCCTCCACTTT. It is translated as CASSRRGHNSPLHF.

The V and J genes are TRBV5-6 and TRBJ2-1; D unresolved. Trimming cost V 5 bases and J 5 bases, with 5 bases left between them. The CDR3 has 11 residues. Germline V gives CDR1 SGHDT, CDR2 YYEEEE. This CDR3 reads CASRSHNEQFF. The CDR3, as DNA: TGTGCCAGCAGGAGCCACAATGAGCAGTTCTTC.

The genes are TRBV7-8 and TRBJ1-5; D gene unclear. This CDR3 is 13 amino acids long. Looked up from germline, CDR1 is SGHVS and CDR2 is FQNEAQ. Trimming removed 3 bases from V and 8 bases from J, with 11 bases in between. CDR3 bases: TGTGCCAGCAGCTTCGACCTCTTGGAGCCCCAGCATTTT. Translating it yields CASSFDLLEPQHF.

This clonotype was counted only a few times. The V call is TRBV15, the J call TRBJ2-3, with 7 bases identical to TRBD2. After removal of 3 bases from V and 4 bases from J, the junction contained 10 bases not matched to a gene. The germline V gene encodes CDR1 LNHNV and CDR2 YYDKDF (reference sequence). The CDR3 loop spans 16 amino acids. CDR3 sequence (DNA): TGTGCCACCAGCAGTGGAAGTGGGGGAGGGGCAGATACGCAGTATTTT. Translation gives CATSSGSGGGADTQYF.

The rearrangement uses TRBV29-1 and TRBJ2-3; no reliable D call. V lost 7 bases, J lost 10 bases, and 15 bases lay in between. The CDR3 runs 11 residues. Germline CDR1 and CDR2: SQVTM and ANQGSEA. CDR3 region: CSAYRDAAQYF. The CDR3 coding sequence is TGCAGCGCCTATCGCGATGCTGCGCAGTATTTT.

The chain combines TRBV15 with TRBJ1-2; TRBD1 matches at 12 bases. Trimming cost V 0 bases and J 8 bases; bases outside gene matches: 4. CDR1 and CDR2 from the germline V gene are LNHNV and YYDKDF (reference sequence). This CDR3 region has 15 residues. The CDR3 sequence is CATSRDQGTGGGYTF. Written as DNA, the CDR3 is TGTGCCACCAGCAGAGATCAGGGGACAGGGGGCGGCTACACCTTC.